These 26 T cell receptor beta chains were all obtained from the same sample, sequenced in a study of blood T cells in healthy people across ages. The second PCR ran roughly 6 to 11 cycles with a sample-barcoded 5' primer and J-beta primers. MiXCR was run by TCRdb on the 5' RACE reads, yielding one entry per CDR3 protein. The sample yields around 1,500,000 distinct CDR3 sequences, roughly 45% seen once. Sequences were obtained from blood. These receptors were collected from a woman younger than 30 in good health.

This clonotype appeared a single time. This chain joins TRBV25-1 and TRBJ2-2, with D uncertain. V was pared by 1 base and J by 8 bases, with 8 bases between. Per the germline V gene, CDR1 is MGHDK and CDR2 is SYGVNS. The CDR3 totals 13 residues. The CDR3 reads CASSELTTGELFF. The DNA of the CDR3 is TGTGCCAGCAGTGAATTAACTACGGGGGAGCTGTTTTTT.

The rearrangement links TRBV28 to TRBJ2-7, with TRBD2 as a possible D gene (6 bases). TRBJ2-5 explains the end of the DNA better; the J call may be wrong. Germline V gene sequence: CDR1 MDHEN, CDR2 SYDVKM. The CDR3 loop spans 15 amino acids. The CDR3 coding sequence is TGTGCCAGCAGTACCGGGACTCCTTACACGGAGACCCAGTACTTC. It translates to CASSTGTPYTETQYF.

This clonotype has just a few counts. The V call is TRBV5-1, the J call TRBJ2-3; 9 nucleotides line up with TRBD2. The germline V gene has CDR1 SGHRS and CDR2 YFSETQ. The CDR3 sequence is 16 residues long. V dropped 0 bases and J dropped 2; count of bases not matched to a gene: 4. CDR3 loop: CASSLEGLADTDTQYF. DNA for the CDR3: TGCGCCAGCAGCTTGGAGGGACTAGCCGACACAGATACGCAGTATTTT.

Only a few counts were recorded for this clonotype. This chain uses TRBV4-2 with TRBJ2-6; the D gene is possibly TRBD1 (6 bases). With 3 bases removed from V and 2 bases from J, the gap between germline ends came to 8 bases. The CDR3 sequence is 15 residues long. From germline, CDR1 is LGHNA and CDR2 YNFKEQ. The CDR3 coding sequence is TGTGCCAGCAGCCAGACAGGTACTGGGGCCAACGTCCTGACTTTC. Translated, it gives CASSQTGTGANVLTF.

As concerns this clonotype: Its ends do not fully match the called genes, so a read error is possible. This sequence joins TRBV7-3 and TRBJ2-5, with 7 bases that match TRBD1. The length of the CDR3 is 15 residues. CDR1 and CDR2 from the germline V gene are SGHTA and FQGTGA. The CDR3 protein is CANSPSTGMAETQYF. The CDR3 coding sequence is TGTGCCAACAGCCCTTCGACAGGGATGGCCGAGACCCAGTACTTC.

The chain joins TRBV28 to TRBJ1-1; D is perhaps TRBD1 (6 bases). Trimming pared 8 bases from V and 5 bases from J, leaving 21 bases between. Germline CDR1 and CDR2: MDHEN and SYDVKM. This CDR3 is 15 amino acids long. The CDR3 DNA reads TGTGCCAGCGGCCCCGGGACGGGGGGCCGAACTGAAGCTTTCTTT. Its protein product is CASGPGTGGRTEAFF.

The gene calls are TRBV5-5 and TRBJ1-5; no definite D call. Per the germline V gene, CDR1 is SGHKS and CDR2 is YYEKEE (reference sequence). Trimming pared 0 bases from V and 9 bases from J, leaving 19 bases between. The length of the CDR3 is 16 residues. CDR3 sequence reads: CASSLVGSDAVTPQHF. CDR3 DNA: TGTGCCAGCAGCTTGGTAGGATCGGACGCAGTTACGCCCCAGCATTTT. Using reference TRBV5-5 and TRBJ1-5 for the parts outside the CDR3, the full variable domain is DAGVTQSPTHLIKTRGQQVTLRCSPISGHKSVSWYQQVLGQGPQFIFQYYEKEERGRGNFPDRFSARQFPNYSSELNVNALLLGDSALYLCASSLVGSDAVTPQHFGDGTRLSIL.

This clonotype was detected a few times. V is TRBV29-1 and J is TRBJ1-2; no clear D gene. CDR1 is SQVTM, CDR2 ANQGSEA, per germline. V lost 1 base, J lost 6 bases, and 9 bases lay in between. The CDR3 loop spans 12 amino acids. This CDR3 is CSVEASGDGYTF. For the CDR3, the DNA is TGCAGCGTTGAAGCCAGTGGGGATGGCTACACCTTC. The full variable domain, with the rest looked up from reference TRBV29-1 and TRBJ1-2, is SAVISQKPSRDICQRGTSLTIQCQVDSQVTMMFWYRQQPGQSLTLIATANQGSEATYESGFVIDKFPISRPNLTFSTLTVSNMSPEDSSIYLCSVEASGDGYTFGSGTRLTVV.

The gene calls are TRBV7-9 and TRBJ2-2; 10 bases line up with TRBD2. The length of the CDR3 is 14 residues. The V gene's germline CDR1 is SEHNR and CDR2 FQNEAQ (reference sequence). The trim removed 6 bases at V and 6 bases at J, leaving 4 bases unmatched. CDR3 sequence: CASRLAGEAGELFF. The CDR3 DNA sequence: TGTGCCAGCAGGCTAGCGGGAGAAGCCGGGGAGCTGTTTTTT.

The CDR3 DNA reads as TGTGCCACCAGCGGCAAACGGGCCGGCTCCTACAATGAGCAGTTCTTC. It encodes CATSGKRAGSYNEQFF. This chain joins TRBV15 and TRBJ2-1; D ambiguous. The CDR3 covers 16 residues. Trimming removed 5 bases at V and 0 bases at J, with 14 bases between. In germline, CDR1 is LNHNV, CDR2 YYDKDF (reference sequence).

This clonotype was counted between two and nine times. This chain uses TRBV5-1 with TRBJ2-1; D perhaps matches TRBD2 (6 bases). CDR1 is SGHRS and CDR2 is YFSETQ in the germline V gene. The CDR3 has 14 residues. The V end was cut by 0 bases, the J end by 4 bases, with 8 bases between. The CDR3 spells CASSLGTTYNEQFF. DNA for the CDR3: TGCGCCAGCAGCTTGGGGACTACTTACAATGAGCAGTTCTTC.

The chain uses TRBV4-2 and TRBJ2-1; TRBD2 matches 14 bases. Germline-derived CDR1 and CDR2 are LGHNA and YNFKEQ. V gave up 2 bases and J gave up 10 bases; unmatched junction bases: 10. This CDR3 region has 17 residues. The CDR3 protein is CASSQLGLAGEVGEQFF. In nucleotides, the CDR3 is TGTGCCAGCAGCCAACTGGGACTAGCGGGAGAGGTGGGAGAGCAGTTCTTC.

The chain joins TRBV5-1 to TRBJ2-1; TRBD1 agrees at 10 bases. The CDR3 spans 14 residues. The germline V gene encodes CDR1 SGHRS and CDR2 YFSETQ. V was pared by 4 bases and J by 8 bases, with 6 bases of the junction left unmatched. The CDR3 nucleotides are TGCGCCAGCAGCGGGGGGACAGGGGATGATGAGCAGTTCTTC. Its protein is CASSGGTGDDEQFF.

This clonotype was found a few times. This chain uses TRBV6-5 with TRBJ1-2, with D unresolved. The germline V and J ends were trimmed by 5 bases and 7 bases, with 14 bases remaining between them. CDR1 and CDR2 (germline): MNHEY, SVGAGI. CDR3 size: 13 residues. CDR3 region: CASSDGIPGGYTF. The DNA for the CDR3 is TGTGCCAGCAGTGACGGGATTCCTGGTGGCTACACCTTC.

V is TRBV6-1 and J is TRBJ2-7; D might be TRBD2 (5 bases). The germline gives CDR1 MNHNS, CDR2 SASEGT. This CDR3 region has 14 residues. V lost 6 bases and J 4 bases, leaving 16 bases between the germline ends. CDR3 region: CASSSRPGGYEQYF. The DNA for the CDR3 is TGTGCCAGCAGCTCACGGCCCGGAGGTTACGAGCAGTACTTC.

In its sample, this clonotype was seen many times. The gene calls are TRBV4-2 and TRBJ2-1, with 11 bases lining up with TRBD2. Germline values: CDR1 LGHNA, CDR2 YNFKEQ. CDR3 length: 18 residues. V was clipped by 0 bases and J by 0 bases; unmatched bases: 4. The CDR3 loop reads CASSQDLAGGSSYNEQFF. The CDR3 DNA reads as TGTGCCAGCAGCCAAGATTTAGCGGGAGGGTCCTCCTACAATGAGCAGTTCTTC.

This clonotype was counted only a few times. V usage is TRBV4-1 and J usage is TRBJ1-1, with no clear D. Germline V gene data show CDR1 as MGHRA and CDR2 as YSYEKL. With 4 bases removed from V and 1 base from J, the gap between germline ends came to 10 bases. The CDR3 has 14 residues. DNA for the CDR3: TGCGCCAGCAGCCCGGGTCTAGCGAACACTGAAGCTTTCTTT. The encoded protein is CASSPGLANTEAFF.

This clonotype was observed a few times. The chain couples TRBV6-1 to TRBJ2-3; 11 nucleotides align to TRBD1. Germline values: CDR1 MNHNS, CDR2 SASEGT. The CDR3 totals 17 residues. V dropped 5 bases and J dropped 3; count of bases not matched to a gene: 10. CDR3 residues: CASSLQPGQGATDTQYF. CDR3 sequence (DNA): TGTGCCAGCAGTCTCCAACCCGGACAGGGGGCTACAGATACGCAGTATTTT.

The rearrangement uses TRBV4-2 and TRBJ2-1; 10 positions agree with TRBD2. Germline V gene lookup returns CDR1 LGHNA and CDR2 YNFKEQ. With 0 bases clipped from V and 2 bases from J, the junction kept 4 bases outside the gene matches. CDR3 length: 17 residues. The CDR3 DNA sequence: TGTGCCAGCAGCCAAGAGGCTAGCGGGGGAACCTACAATGAGCAGTTCTTC. Translation gives CASSQEASGGTYNEQFF.

The genes are TRBV6-6 and TRBJ2-1, with TRBD2 matching over 11 bases. The J segment lost 6 bases and the V segment lost 7 bases, leaving 11 bases of the junction unmatched. The CDR3 sequence is 16 residues long. Germline CDR1 MNHNY, CDR2 SVGAGI (reference sequence). The DNA for the CDR3 is TGTGCCAGCACTCACCCCGGGACTAGCGGCCCCAATGAGCAGTTCTTC. Translation gives CASTHPGTSGPNEQFF.

The rearrangement links TRBV28 to TRBJ1-6; D is uncertain. Trimming cost V 8 bases and J 7 bases, with 18 bases left between them. The CDR3 loop spans 15 amino acids. From germline, CDR1 is MDHEN and CDR2 SYDVKM. CDR3 protein: CASSPAGGGNSPLHF. The CDR3 DNA reads TGTGCCAGCTCCCCTGCGGGAGGAGGCAATTCACCCCTCCACTTT.

This clonotype was detected only a few times. J is TRBJ1-1 and V is TRBV20-1; 8 nucleotides align to TRBD1. The V gene's germline CDR1 is DFQATT and CDR2 SNEGSKA (reference sequence). J gave up 7 bases and V 3 bases, and 13 bases lay outside the gene matches. The CDR3 runs 15 residues. DNA of the CDR3: TGCAGTGCTAGTTATTTTGGGACAGGAAGTAATGAAGCTTTCTTT. As protein: CSASYFGTGSNEAFF.

V is TRBV4-1 and J is TRBJ2-7; TRBD2 matches at 9 bases. CDR1 and CDR2 from the germline V gene are MGHRA and YSYEKL. With V trimmed by 0 bases and J by 2 bases, 11 bases remained unmatched. The CDR3 spans 18 residues. The CDR3 here is CASSQEDGSGSFAYEQYF. In DNA, the CDR3 is TGCGCCAGCAGCCAAGAGGACGGTAGCGGGAGTTTCGCCTACGAGCAGTACTTC.

In this sample, this clonotype turned up a few times. The chain has TRBV7-9 and TRBJ1-2; 7 bases align to TRBD1. The CDR3 is 14 residues long. Unmatched junction bases numbered 3, after V lost 1 base and J lost 4 bases. The germline CDR1 and CDR2 sequences are SEHNR and FQNEAQ (reference sequence). The CDR3 protein is CASSLVQGSYGYTF. The CDR3, as DNA: TGTGCCAGCAGCTTAGTACAGGGGTCCTATGGCTACACCTTC.

The chain uses TRBV3-1 and TRBJ2-1; possible D gene TRBD1, 6 bases. CDR1 is LGHDT and CDR2 is YNNKEL in the germline V gene (reference sequence). Between the trimmed V and J ends, which lost 3 bases and 15 bases, there was a span of 12 bases. The CDR3 runs to 11 residues. The CDR3 spells CASSQGQGSFF. CDR3 DNA: TGTGCCAGCAGCCAGGGCCAGGGGTCGTTCTTC.

This clonotype was counted only a few times. The genes are TRBV10-1 and TRBJ2-1; TRBD1 is a possible D gene (6 bases). Germline CDR1 and CDR2: WNHNN and SYGVQD (reference sequence). This CDR3 is built from 13 residues. Trimming took 3 bases from V and 8 from J, leaving 11 bases between them. CDR3 DNA: TGCGCCAGCAGTGATGGGGGCCCGGATGAGCAGTTCTTC. Residues: CASSDGGPDEQFF.